The clone carrying this TCR beta chain was counted only a few times. This sample was included in a study of T cell responses to AZD1222 COVID-19 vaccine. The CDR3 consists of 13 residues. V dropped 1 base and J dropped 1 base, with 4 bases sitting between them. Germline CDR1 reads SNHLY; CDR2 reads FYNNEI. Measured with immunoSEQ multiplex PCR; TCRdb has only the in-frame clones, and not every one. The sample contains about 79,000 clones, 80% of which appear only once. The clonotype comes from an adult in good health. The material sequenced was peripheral blood, taken on day 0 of AZD1222 vaccination. The rearrangement links TRBV2 to TRBJ2-5; D gene uncertain. The CDR3 protein is CASSEEGQETQYF. The CDR3 bases are TGTGCCAGCAGTGAAGAGGGCCAAGAGACCCAGTACTTC.